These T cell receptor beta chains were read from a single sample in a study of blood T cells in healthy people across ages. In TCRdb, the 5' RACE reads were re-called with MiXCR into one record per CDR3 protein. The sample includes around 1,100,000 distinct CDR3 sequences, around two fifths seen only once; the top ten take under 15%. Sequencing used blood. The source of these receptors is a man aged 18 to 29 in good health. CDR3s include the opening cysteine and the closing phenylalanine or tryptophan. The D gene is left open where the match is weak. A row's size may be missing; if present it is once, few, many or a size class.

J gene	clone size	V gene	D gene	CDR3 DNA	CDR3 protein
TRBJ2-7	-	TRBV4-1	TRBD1	TGCGCCAGCAGCATCCGACAGGGGGCTTACAATGAGCAGTACTTC	CASSIRQGAYNEQYF
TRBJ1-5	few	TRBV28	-	TGTGCCCTCGGACAGCCTACCCCTAGCAATCAGCCCCAGCATTTT	CALGQPTPSNQPQHF
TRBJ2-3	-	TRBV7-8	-	TGTGCCAGCAGCTTATCGAGGGGTTCTCTCACAGATACGCAGTATTTT	CASSLSRGSLTDTQYF
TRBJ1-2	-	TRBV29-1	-	TGCAGCGTTGTAGGCAGACGCTATGGCTACACCTTC	CSVVGRRYGYTF
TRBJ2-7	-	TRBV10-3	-	TGTGCCATCAGTGAGTCGACCAGAAATTACGAGCAGTACTTC	CAISESTRNYEQYF
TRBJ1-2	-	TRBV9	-	TGTGCCAGCAGCGTGGACGGAGACGATGGCTACACCTTC	CASSVDGDDGYTF
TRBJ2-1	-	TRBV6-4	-	TGTGCCAGCAGCGCGAACGTGGGGGTATACAATGAGCAGTTCTTC	CASSANVGVYNEQFF
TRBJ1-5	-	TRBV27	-	TGTGCCAGCAGTTCGTTGGACACGCATCAGCCCCAGCATTTT	CASSSLDTHQPQHF
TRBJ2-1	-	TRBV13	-	TGTGCCAGCAGCTTCTCAGGAGGGCACAATGAGCAGTTCTTC	CASSFSGGHNEQFF
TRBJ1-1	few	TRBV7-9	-	TGTGCCAGCAGAACGGACAAGAGGGGCGTGAACACTGAAGCTTTCTTT	CASRTDKRGVNTEAFF
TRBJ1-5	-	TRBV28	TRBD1	TGTGCCAGCCAGGGGGGCGTAAACAATCAGCCCCAGCATTTT	CASQGGVNNQPQHF
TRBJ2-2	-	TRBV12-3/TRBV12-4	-	TGTGCCAGCAGTTTGTCTATACAGACGAACACCGGGGAGCTGTTTTTT	CASSLSIQTNTGELFF
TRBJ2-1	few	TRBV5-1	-	TGCGCCACCTACCTAGGGACTTCGAGAGATGAGCAGTTCTTC	CATYLGTSRDEQFF
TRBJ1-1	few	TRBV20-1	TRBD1	TGCAGTGCTAGAAGGCGACAGGGGGCCACTGAAGCTTTCTTT	CSARRRQGATEAFF
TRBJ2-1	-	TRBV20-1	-	TGCAGTGCTAGTATGGCGGCTCACTCCTACAATGAGCAGTTCTTC	CSASMAAHSYNEQFF
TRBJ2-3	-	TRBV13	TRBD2	TGTGCCAGCAGCACACGTAGCGGGGGGGAAAAAGATACGCAGTATTTT	CASSTRSGGEKDTQYF